The 22 T cell receptor beta chains reported below all come from one sample, sequenced in a study of blood T cell repertoires in COVID-19 (dated by TCRdb to the early 2020s). Library preparation employed the immunoSEQ multiplex PCR assay. The table was pulled from immuneACCESS by TCRdb, which kept in-frame rearrangements only. Such tables lose some clones; where checked, under half of the loss comes from unresolved V genes, and the rest has no known cause. The sample includes about 280,000 clones, with 85% observed a single time. Of the sample, about 2.3% is held by the ten largest clones. The sample was PBMCs or T cells enriched from blood (not recorded which). The receptors stem from a woman aged 50 to 60 who had recovered from COVID-19.

This clone showed up just once. The chain recombines TRBV12-5 with TRBJ1-1; D is uncertain. The germline CDR1 and CDR2 sequences are LGHNT and FRNRAP. V was shortened by 0 bases and J by 2 bases, with 7 bases between the two germline ends. The CDR3 has 14 residues. CDR3 coding DNA: TGTGCTAGTGGTTTGGTGGCAGAAAACACTGAAGCTTTCTTT. Its protein is CASGLVAENTEAFF.

Here the CDR3 DNA reads TGTGCCTGGAGTAGGGGGAGGGCCAGAGAGACCCAGTACTTC. Residues: CAWSRGRARETQYF. The V and J genes are TRBV30 and TRBJ2-5; weak D call: TRBD2 (7 bases). Per germline, CDR1 GTSNPN and CDR2 SVGIG (reference sequence). The CDR3 has 14 residues. V shed 2 bases and J shed 4 bases, with 14 bases lying between them.

J is TRBJ2-5 and V is TRBV6-2 or TRBV6-3; 10 bases fit TRBD2. J was trimmed by 3 bases and V by 0 bases; bases with no gene match: 10. The CDR3 runs 18 residues. Germline-derived CDR1 and CDR2 are MNHEY and SVGEGT. The CDR3, as DNA: TGTGCCAGCAGTTACTCACAGCGGACTAGCGGACGAAAAGAGACCCAGTACTTC. This gives the protein CASSYSQRTSGRKETQYF.

The chain uses TRBV6-5 and TRBJ1-2; 8 nucleotides line up with TRBD1. The CDR3 extends over 13 amino acids. Trimming cost V 6 bases and J 7 bases; bases outside gene matches: 7. From germline, CDR1 is MNHEY and CDR2 SVGAGI. CDR3 residues: CASRPDREGGYTF. The CDR3 region has the DNA TGTGCCAGCAGACCGGACAGGGAGGGTGGCTACACCTTC.

The chain links TRBV14 to TRBJ1-2, with a possible D match to TRBD1 (5 bases). Deletions cut 4 bases from V and 4 bases from J, with 16 bases between. The CDR3 spans 15 residues. Germline CDR1 reads SGHDN; CDR2 reads FVKESK. CDR3 coding DNA: TGTGCCAGCAGCCCCAGGGTGACCCTTTCCTATGGCTACACCTTC. This encodes CASSPRVTLSYGYTF. The full variable domain, in which reference TRBV14 and TRBJ1-2 provide the parts outside the CDR3, is EAGVTQFPSHSVIEKGQTVTLRCDPISGHDNLYWYRRVMGKEIKFLLHFVKESKQDESGMPNNRFLAERTGGTYSTLKVQPAELEDSGVYFCASSPRVTLSYGYTFGSGTRLTVV.

The genes are TRBV5-4 and TRBJ2-3, with D tentatively TRBD2 (6 bases). The germline V gene has CDR1 SGHNT and CDR2 YYREEE (reference sequence). The CDR3 spans 14 residues. Trimming cost V 0 bases and J 5 bases, with 10 bases left between them. This CDR3 reads CASSLEAGIDTQYF. The CDR3 region has the DNA TGTGCCAGCAGCTTGGAAGCGGGTATAGATACGCAGTATTTT. Full variable domain (missing parts from reference TRBV5-4 and TRBJ2-3): ETGVTQSPTHLIKTRGQQVTLRCSSQSGHNTVSWYQQALGQGPQFIFQYYREEENGRGNFPPRFSGLQFPNYSSELNVNALELDDSALYLCASSLEAGIDTQYFGPGTRLTVL.

The chain uses TRBV28 and TRBJ1-6; D remains unclear. This CDR3 has 15 residues. V lost 5 bases, J lost 6 bases, and 14 bases lay in between. Germline V gene data show CDR1 as MDHEN and CDR2 as SYDVKM. CDR3 bases: TGTGCCAGCAGTGCATCAGGTCCCCTTAATTCACCCCTCCACTTT. It is translated as CASSASGPLNSPLHF.

The genes are TRBV19 and TRBJ2-3; 9 bases align to TRBD2. The CDR3 is 14 amino acids. Germline-derived CDR1 and CDR2 are LNHDA and SQIVND (reference sequence). The trim removed 6 bases at V and 1 base at J, leaving 2 bases unmatched. CDR3: CASRRTSGTDTQYF. CDR3 nucleotide sequence: TGTGCCAGTAGAAGGACTAGCGGCACAGATACGCAGTATTTT.

This rearrangement joins TRBV4-3 to TRBJ2-1; 11 bases agree with TRBD1. There are 18 residues in the CDR3. J lost 3 bases, V lost 1 base, and 8 bases had no gene match. In germline, CDR1 is LGHNA, CDR2 YSLEER. The CDR3 here is CASSQGVPGQGDYNEQFF. CDR3 DNA sequence: TGCGCCAGCAGCCAAGGAGTTCCGGGACAGGGGGACTACAATGAGCAGTTCTTC.

This chain uses TRBV5-6 with TRBJ2-1; 12 bases match TRBD2. Per germline, CDR1 SGHDT and CDR2 YYEEEE. Trimming at V came to 1 base and at J to 5 bases, leaving 13 bases not matched to a gene. This CDR3 is 19 amino acids long. The CDR3 loop is CASSLWLYLAGGSDNEQFF. CDR3 sequence (DNA): TGTGCCAGCAGCTTGTGGTTATATCTAGCGGGAGGGTCCGACAATGAGCAGTTCTTC. Complete variable domain (other parts from reference TRBV5-6 and TRBJ2-1): DAGVTQSPTHLIKTRGQQVTLRCSPKSGHDTVSWYQQALGQGPQFIFQYYEEEERQRGNFPDRFSGHQFPNYSSELNVNALLLGDSALYLCASSLWLYLAGGSDNEQFFGPGTRLTVL.

The sample holds a few counts of this clone. V and J are TRBV5-1 and TRBJ2-2; D gene unclear. Germline V lookup: CDR1 SGHRS, CDR2 YFSETQ. The CDR3 is 13 amino acids. The V end was cut by 0 bases, the J end by 5 bases, with 5 bases between. The CDR3 is CASSLETTGELFF. The CDR3, as DNA: TGCGCCAGCAGCTTGGAGACAACCGGGGAGCTGTTTTTT.

The DNA of the CDR3 is TGTGCCAGCAGCTTGGAGCCCCGACAGGGAAAAAACTATGGCTACACCTTC. Amino acid sequence: CASSLEPRQGKNYGYTF. The chain has TRBV5-6 and TRBJ1-2, with 7 bases lining up with TRBD1. Trimming cost V 0 bases and J 2 bases; bases outside gene matches: 10. The CDR3 consists of 17 residues. CDR1 is SGHDT and CDR2 is YYEEEE in the germline V gene.

The chain has TRBV7-9 and TRBJ2-7; D gene ambiguous. The V end was cut by 1 base, the J end by 3 bases, with 7 bases between. This CDR3 spans 13 amino acids. CDR1 is SEHNR, CDR2 FQNEAQ, per germline (reference sequence). The chain's CDR3 is CASSLETGYEQYF. CDR3 nucleotides: TGTGCCAGCAGCTTAGAAACGGGCTACGAGCAGTACTTC.

The CDR3 loop reads CASSLRTGTDQGAFF. The DNA for the CDR3 is TGTGCCAGCTCACTTCGGACAGGCACGGATCAAGGGGCTTTCTTT. The chain uses TRBV18 and TRBJ1-1, with 7 positions matching TRBD1. J gave up 11 bases and V 4 bases, and 16 bases lay outside the gene matches. Germline V gene data show CDR1 as KGHSH and CDR2 as LQKENI. The CDR3 contains 15 residues.

The J gene is TRBJ1-4, the V gene TRBV18, with D hard to call. The CDR3 consists of 14 residues. Trimming removed 4 bases from V and 5 bases from J, with 11 bases in between. Looked up from germline, CDR1 is KGHSH and CDR2 is LQKENI. The CDR3 nucleotides read TGTGCCAGCTCACTCTCACTAATGAATGAAAAACTGTTTTTT. It encodes CASSLSLMNEKLFF.

This chain joins TRBV5-5 and TRBJ2-7; weak D call: TRBD2 (8 bases). Germline CDR1 is SGHKS and CDR2 is YYEKEE (reference sequence). The CDR3 has 20 residues. The germline V and J ends were trimmed by 1 base and 2 bases, with 28 bases remaining between them. DNA of the CDR3: TGTGCCAGCAGCTTGTCCGGGACAGATTTGAGCGGGAGTATTACCTACGAGCAGTACTTC. Its translation: CASSLSGTDLSGSITYEQYF. Full variable domain (missing parts from reference TRBV5-5 and TRBJ2-7): DAGVTQSPTHLIKTRGQQVTLRCSPISGHKSVSWYQQVLGQGPQFIFQYYEKEERGRGNFPDRFSARQFPNYSSELNVNALLLGDSALYLCASSLSGTDLSGSITYEQYFGPGTRLTVT.

The V and J genes are TRBV5-1 and TRBJ1-4; D remains ambiguous. Trimming removed 4 bases from V and 3 bases from J, with 16 bases in between. Germline CDR1 SGHRS, CDR2 YFSETQ. This CDR3 region has 16 residues. The CDR3 DNA reads as TGCGCCAGCAGCCCAAATAACGCCGACTCTAATGAAAAACTGTTTTTT. It translates to CASSPNNADSNEKLFF.

This chain links TRBV14 with TRBJ1-1; the D is unclear. Trimming stripped 2 bases from V and 1 base from J, with 11 bases between. Germline CDR1 reads SGHDN; CDR2 reads FVKESK. CDR3 length: 15 amino acids. The CDR3 DNA reads as TGTGCCAGCAGCCAACGACCAACAGAGAACACTGAAGCTTTCTTT. Its protein is CASSQRPTENTEAFF.

The V gene is TRBV2, the J gene TRBJ1-6; D remains ambiguous. Germline CDR1 and CDR2: SNHLY and FYNNEI. Trimming pared 6 bases from V and 0 bases from J, leaving 12 bases between. There are 16 residues in the CDR3. CDR3 in amino acids: CASRMTGSSYNSPLHF. DNA of the CDR3: TGTGCCAGCAGGATGACGGGGAGCTCCTATAATTCACCCCTCCACTTT.

The chain uses TRBV10-1 and TRBJ1-2; 9 nucleotides line up with TRBD1. In germline, CDR1 is WNHNN, CDR2 SYGVQD (reference sequence). This CDR3 has 13 residues. The trim removed 5 bases at V and 8 bases at J, leaving 6 bases unmatched. CDR3 protein: CASSQDRGSGYTF. Written as DNA, the CDR3 is TGCGCCAGCAGTCAGGACAGGGGAAGCGGCTACACCTTC.

The chain uses TRBV7-8 and TRBJ2-7; D not certain. V lost 2 bases to trimming and J lost 0 bases, with 8 bases between them. Germline CDR1 SGHVS, CDR2 FQNEAQ. CDR3 length: 14 residues. The CDR3 bases are TGTGCCAGCAGCTTACTCGGTAGCTCCTACGAGCAGTACTTC. Translating gives CASSLLGSSYEQYF.

The rearrangement links TRBV14 to TRBJ1-1, with 7 bases lining up with TRBD1. The J segment lost 5 bases and the V segment lost 5 bases, leaving 8 bases of the junction unmatched. Looked up from germline, CDR1 is SGHDN and CDR2 is FVKESK. The CDR3 has 14 amino acids. The DNA for the CDR3 is TGTGCCAGCAGCTCAATACAGGGGTTGACTGAAGCTTTCTTT. The encoded protein is CASSSIQGLTEAFF.